The 10 T cell receptor beta chains below all came from one sample that was sequenced in a study of T cells in Graves' hyperthyroidism and ophthalmopathy. TCR beta CDR3 sequences were amplified from RNA transcripts. The HTBI primer set served for first-round RT-PCR of the TCR CDR3. TCRdb independently ran MiXCR on the multiplex PCR reads; one entry per CDR3 protein. The table records hundreds of thousands of distinct CDR3 sequences, 13% of them present only once. The sequenced sample consisted of blood. These TCRs come from a woman aged 18-35 years with Graves' hyperthyroidism.

The chain recombines TRBV20-1 with TRBJ1-2; a weak D match, TRBD1 (5 bases). The CDR3 loop spans 13 amino acids. Looked up from germline, CDR1 is DFQATT and CDR2 is SNEGSKA (reference sequence). Between the trimmed V and J ends, which lost 6 bases and 0 bases, there was a span of 11 bases. CDR3 DNA: TGCAGTGCCGGGGCCGAGTCTAACTATGGCTACACCTTC. Its translation is CSAGAESNYGYTF.

This clonotype was seen repeatedly, ten times or more. This rearrangement joins TRBV6-1 to TRBJ1-5; tentative D call: TRBD1 (6 bases). In germline, CDR1 is MNHNS, CDR2 SASEGT. V was clipped by 10 bases and J by 3 bases, with 10 bases between them. The CDR3 runs to 12 residues. The CDR3 DNA follows: TGTGCCACCAGGGGATACAATCAGCCCCAGCATTTT. It is translated as CATRGYNQPQHF.

This clonotype was counted at least ten times. The V and J genes are TRBV2 and TRBJ2-7, with D perhaps TRBD1 or TRBD2 (6 bases each). This CDR3 comprises 14 residues. The germline V and J ends were trimmed by 8 bases and 2 bases, with 16 bases remaining between them. Germline V gene lookup returns CDR1 SNHLY and CDR2 FYNNEI. CDR3 region: CASCRGEPPYEQYF. CDR3 coding DNA: TGTGCCAGCTGTAGGGGGGAGCCCCCCTACGAGCAGTACTTC. Supplemented by reference TRBV2 and TRBJ2-7, the full variable domain reads EPEVTQTPSHQVTQMGQEVILRCVPISNHLYFYWYRQILGQKVEFLVSFYNNEISEKSEIFDDQFSVERPDGSNFTLKIRSTKLEDSAMYFCASCRGEPPYEQYFGPGTRLTVT.

This clonotype was seen repeatedly, ten times or more. The genes are TRBV10-3 and TRBJ2-5; 7 positions match TRBD1. Trimming removed 6 bases from V and 4 bases from J; junction bases left unmatched: 5. CDR1 ENHRY and CDR2 SYGVKD come from the germline V gene. There are 13 residues in the CDR3. The CDR3 protein is CAIRGGLGETQYF. The CDR3 nucleotides are TGTGCCATCAGAGGGGGCTTAGGAGAGACCCAGTACTTC.

This clonotype was picked up a small number of times. The rearrangement links TRBV20-1 to TRBJ1-6; TRBD1 matches at 7 bases. V dropped 4 bases and J dropped 6; count of bases not matched to a gene: 9. Germline V gives CDR1 DFQATT, CDR2 SNEGSKA (reference sequence). The CDR3 runs 15 residues. CDR3 sequence: CSAIPAGGGNSPLHF. DNA of the CDR3: TGCAGTGCTATCCCGGCAGGGGGAGGTAATTCACCCCTCCACTTT.

Ten or more counts support this clonotype. The V and J genes are TRBV9 and TRBJ1-2; 7 bases are a match to TRBD1. Germline lookup yields CDR1 SGDLS and CDR2 YYNGEE. J was trimmed by 5 bases and V by 7 bases; bases with no gene match: 11. The CDR3 is 14 amino acids. CDR3 bases: TGTGCCAGCTCCCGATCCGGGACAGCTTATGGCTACACCTTC. Translated, it gives CASSRSGTAYGYTF.

In this sample, this clonotype turned up many times. This rearrangement joins TRBV6-2 or TRBV6-3 to TRBJ2-3, with a tentative D call TRBD1 (6 bases). Germline CDR1 is MNHEY and CDR2 is SVGEGT. Trimming took 4 bases from V and 7 from J, leaving 18 bases between them. The CDR3 loop spans 15 amino acids. CDR3 in amino acids: CASSSGQDSAHTQYF. In DNA form, the CDR3 reads TGTGCCAGCAGTTCGGGGCAGGACAGCGCCCATACGCAGTATTTT.

This clonotype occurred a few times. The CDR3 end shows no conserved phenylalanine or tryptophan, and so a read error is likely. The V gene is TRBV27, the J gene TRBJ1-1; D call uncertain. Looked up from germline, CDR1 is MNHEY and CDR2 is SMNVEV (reference sequence). The CDR3 length is 14 residues. V dropped 8 bases and J dropped 2 bases, with 15 bases sitting between them. The CDR3: CASRAQNLNTEAFS. CDR3 nucleotides: TGTGCCAGCCGAGCACAGAACCTAAACACTGAAGCTTTCTCT.

This clonotype was counted only a few times. The J gene is TRBJ1-4, the V gene TRBV6-6; no firm D call. CDR1 is MNHNY, CDR2 SVGAGI, per germline (reference sequence). V was cut by 2 bases and J by 0 bases, with 7 bases left in between. The CDR3 extends over 15 amino acids. The CDR3 sequence: CASSYRPSTNEKLFF. The CDR3 DNA sequence: TGTGCCAGCAGTTACCGTCCTTCAACTAATGAAAAACTGTTTTTT.

The chain is built from TRBV11-2 and TRBJ1-2, with TRBD1 identical over 9 bases. The germline CDR1 and CDR2 sequences are SGHAT and FQNNGV. CDR3 length equals 14 residues. After removal of 6 bases from V and 8 bases from J, the junction contained 10 bases not matched to a gene. CDR3 protein: CASRRTGTGPGYTF. In DNA, the CDR3 is TGTGCCAGCAGGCGGACTGGGACAGGGCCAGGCTACACCTTC. Full variable domain (outside the CDR3, taken from reference TRBV11-2 and TRBJ1-2): EAGVAQSPRYKIIEKRQSVAFWCNPISGHATLYWYQQILGQGPKLLIQFQNNGVVDDSQLPKDRFSAERLKGVDSTLKIQPAKLEDSAVYLCASRRTGTGPGYTFGSGTRLTVV.